These 12 T cell receptor beta chains were all obtained from the same sample, sequenced in a study of T cell changes during pregnancy in multiple sclerosis. TCRdb's copy holds only in-frame clones and misses some; the assay was immunoSEQ multiplex PCR. The sample carries some 68,000 clones, about 91% recorded once. The material sequenced was peripheral blood, taken in the second trimester of pregnancy. Every receptor here comes from a female donor in good health, enrolled as a control in a pregnancy study.

The chain recombines TRBV6-1 with TRBJ1-5; 8 bases are a match to TRBD1. In germline, CDR1 is MNHNS, CDR2 SASEGT. V shed 10 bases, J shed 0 bases, and the junction held 8 bases outside the gene matches. This CDR3 comprises 15 residues. The CDR3: CAIAGGSTSNQPQHF. CDR3 nucleotides: TGTGCCATAGCAGGGGGCTCGACTAGCAATCAGCCCCAGCATTTT.

This chain joins TRBV27 and TRBJ2-7, with no clear D. The germline V and J ends were trimmed by 8 bases and 0 bases, with 14 bases remaining between them. The germline CDR1 and CDR2 sequences are MNHEY and SMNVEV (reference sequence). CDR3 size: 14 residues. The CDR3 DNA sequence: TGTGCCAGCTCCACAGTCATGAGCTCCTACGAGCAGTACTTC. This gives the protein CASSTVMSSYEQYF.

The V gene is TRBV7-6, the J gene TRBJ2-1; no definite D call. The CDR3 totals 16 residues. CDR1 is SGHVS and CDR2 is FNYEAQ in the germline V gene. V was clipped by 1 base and J by 2 bases, with 12 bases between them. The CDR3 DNA reads as TGTGCCAGCAGCTTAGGGGTGGCGGCCCCCTACAATGAGCAGTTCTTC. Protein: CASSLGVAAPYNEQFF. The full variable domain, rest sourced from reference TRBV7-6 and TRBJ2-1, is GAGVSQSPRYKVTKRGQDVALRCDPISGHVSLYWYRQALGQGPEFLTYFNYEAQQDKSGLPNDRFSAERPEGSISTLTIQRTEQRDSAMYRCASSLGVAAPYNEQFFGPGTRLTVL.

The chain recombines TRBV19 with TRBJ2-1; TRBD2 matches at 13 bases. V trimming: 2 bases; J trimming: 4 bases; junction bases outside the gene matches: 8. Germline V CDR1 and CDR2: LNHDA, SQIVND (reference sequence). CDR3 length equals 18 residues. The CDR3 region has the DNA TGTGCCAGTAGTATACTCTGGGGACTAGCGGGGAAGTACAATGAGCAGTTCTTC. This codes for CASSILWGLAGKYNEQFF.

V usage is TRBV15 and J usage is TRBJ2-2; a weak D match, TRBD2 (6 bases). The V and J ends lost 1 base and 3 bases respectively, with 9 bases between them. The germline CDR1 and CDR2 sequences are LNHNV and YYDKDF (reference sequence). This CDR3 has 15 amino acids. The CDR3 protein is CATSRVPGDTGELFF. The CDR3 DNA follows: TGTGCCACCAGCAGAGTTCCGGGGGACACCGGGGAGCTGTTTTTT. The full variable domain, in which reference TRBV15 and TRBJ2-2 provide the parts outside the CDR3, is DAMVIQNPRYQVTQFGKPVTLSCSQTLNHNVMYWYQQKSSQAPKLLFHYYDKDFNNEADTPDNFQSRRPNTSFCFLDIRSPGLGDTAMYLCATSRVPGDTGELFFGEGSRLTVL.

The chain has TRBV5-4 and TRBJ2-7; 9 nucleotides match TRBD2. Germline V gene data show CDR1 as SGHNT and CDR2 as YYREEE (reference sequence). CDR3 length: 16 amino acids. J lost 0 bases, V lost 4 bases, and 8 bases had no gene match. CDR3 loop: CASSPAGGDSSYEQYF. The CDR3 coding sequence is TGTGCCAGCAGCCCGGCGGGGGGGGACAGCTCCTACGAGCAGTACTTC.

This chain uses TRBV19 with TRBJ2-3; 8 bases match TRBD1. The junction had 6 bases not matched to a gene; V was cut back by 4 bases and J by 9 bases. The CDR3 covers 13 residues. Germline loops: CDR1 LNHDA, CDR2 SQIVND (reference sequence). The CDR3 loop reads CASSRTGYDTQYF. CDR3 DNA sequence: TGTGCCAGTAGTAGGACAGGGTACGACACGCAGTATTTT.

This chain connects TRBV11-2 to TRBJ2-7, with D possibly TRBD1 on 5 matching bases. With 2 bases removed from V and 0 bases from J, the gap between germline ends came to 8 bases. Germline V gene sequence: CDR1 SGHAT, CDR2 FQNNGV. CDR3 length equals 14 residues. The DNA for the CDR3 is TGTGCCAGCAGCTTATATGGGGCCTCCTACGAGCAGTACTTC. Amino acids: CASSLYGASYEQYF.

The CDR3: CASSPRIADTQYF. CDR3 sequence (DNA): TGTGCCAGCAGCCCTAGAATAGCAGATACGCAGTATTTT. The genes are TRBV6-5 and TRBJ2-3, with D uncertain. Germline CDR1 and CDR2: MNHEY and SVGAGI. Trimming left V 6 bases short and J 4 bases short, with 11 bases between. This CDR3 is built from 13 residues.

The chain uses TRBV27 and TRBJ2-7, with unresolved D. Germline V gives CDR1 MNHEY, CDR2 SMNVEV (reference sequence). Trimming left V 2 bases short and J 0 bases short, with 8 bases between. The CDR3 totals 14 residues. The CDR3 coding sequence is TGTGCCAGCAGTTTAATCGCGCCCTCCTACGAGCAGTACTTC. Protein: CASSLIAPSYEQYF.

The chain links TRBV7-3 to TRBJ2-1; TRBD2 aligns across 8 bases. There are 17 residues in the CDR3. The J segment lost 4 bases and the V segment lost 5 bases, leaving 13 bases of the junction unmatched. Germline V CDR1 and CDR2: SGHTA, FQGTGA. For the CDR3, the DNA is TGTGCCAGCAGCCAAGGCCCTCGAACTAGCGGTTACAATGAGCAGTTCTTC. Its translation is CASSQGPRTSGYNEQFF. Full variable domain (outside the CDR3, taken from reference TRBV7-3 and TRBJ2-1): GAGVSQTPSNKVTEKGKYVELRCDPISGHTALYWYRQSLGQGPEFLIYFQGTGAADDSGLPNDRFFAVRPEGSVSTLKIQRTERGDSAVYLCASSQGPRTSGYNEQFFGPGTRLTVL.

V and J are TRBV27 and TRBJ1-2, with 8 bases fitting TRBD1. Germline V gene data show CDR1 as MNHEY and CDR2 as SMNVEV (reference sequence). The CDR3 totals 12 residues. V lost 8 bases to trimming and J lost 8 bases; unmatched junction nucleotides: 7. CDR3 protein: CASLDRGSGYTF. CDR3 DNA: TGTGCCAGCCTAGACAGGGGAAGCGGCTACACCTTC.